Following are 7 T cell receptor beta chains from one sample sequenced in a study of blood T cell repertoires in COVID-19 (dated by TCRdb to 2018 to 2021). Library prep was done by the immunoSEQ multiplex PCR assay. TCRdb limited this immuneACCESS table to in-frame rearrangements with V and J called. A share of clones is missing; checked studies link under half to unresolved V genes, and the rest is unexplained. The table for this sample lists hundreds of thousands of clones; 70% to 85% of them were counted only once. The ten largest clonotypes hold over 8% of the sample. Sequencing input: peripheral blood. These receptor sequences come from a woman of 80 years or more with acute or convalescent COVID-19.

This chain uses TRBV10-3 with TRBJ2-7, with TRBD1 matching over 7 bases. V was clipped by 4 bases and J by 3 bases; unmatched bases: 6. The germline CDR1 and CDR2 sequences are ENHRY and SYGVKD. The CDR3 spans 14 residues. The CDR3: CAISGGGVNYEQYF. In nucleotides, the CDR3 is TGTGCCATCAGTGGAGGGGGCGTTAACTACGAGCAGTACTTC.

CDR3 region: CATSRDRVGSYEQYF. The CDR3 DNA reads TGTGCCACCAGCAGAGATCGGGTCGGTTCCTACGAGCAGTACTTC. This chain connects TRBV15 to TRBJ2-7; D call uncertain. CDR1 is LNHNV, CDR2 YYDKDF, per germline (reference sequence). V lost 0 bases to trimming and J lost 1 base, with 10 bases between them. This CDR3 comprises 15 residues.

This clone came up once. The gene calls are TRBV19 and TRBJ2-7; 8 nucleotides line up with TRBD1. The length of the CDR3 is 14 residues. Per germline, CDR1 LNHDA and CDR2 SQIVND (reference sequence). V was clipped by 3 bases and J by 5 bases; unmatched bases: 6. The CDR3 protein is CASSIGQGAHEQYF. CDR3 DNA: TGTGCCAGTAGTATTGGACAGGGTGCCCACGAGCAGTACTTC. Full variable domain (missing parts from reference TRBV19 and TRBJ2-7): DGGITQSPKYLFRKEGQNVTLSCEQNLNHDAMYWYRQDPGQGLRLIYYSQIVNDFQKGDIAEGYSVSREKKESFPLTVTSAQKNPTAFYLCASSIGQGAHEQYFGPGTRLTVT.

In DNA, the CDR3 is TGTGCCAGCAGTTTAGACAGGGGGTCGTCGGACACTGAAGCTTTCTTT. Its protein product is CASSLDRGSSDTEAFF. The J gene is TRBJ1-1, the V gene TRBV6-5, with 9 bases lining up with TRBD1. The V segment lost 4 bases and the J segment 3 bases; nucleotides outside the gene matches: 9. The germline V gene has CDR1 MNHEY and CDR2 SVGAGI. The CDR3 runs 16 residues.

This chain uses TRBV5-4 with TRBJ2-1, with 7 bases lining up with TRBD1. With V trimmed by 3 bases and J by 2 bases, 5 bases remained unmatched. Germline values: CDR1 SGHNT, CDR2 YYREEE (reference sequence). This CDR3 comprises 15 residues. The CDR3 nucleotides read TGTGCCAGCAGCTCACCCGGACAGGCCTACAATGAGCAGTTCTTC. Its protein is CASSSPGQAYNEQFF. Drawing the rest from reference TRBV5-4 and TRBJ2-1, the complete variable domain is ETGVTQSPTHLIKTRGQQVTLRCSSQSGHNTVSWYQQALGQGPQFIFQYYREEENGRGNFPPRFSGLQFPNYSSELNVNALELDDSALYLCASSSPGQAYNEQFFGPGTRLTVL.

The V call is TRBV28, the J call TRBJ1-1; no reliable D call. The V gene lost 5 bases and the J gene lost 4 bases, with 5 bases spanning the gap. The CDR3 is 11 amino acids. CDR1 is MDHEN, CDR2 SYDVKM, per germline. The CDR3 nucleotides are TGTGCCAGCAGTCGGGGCACTGAAGCTTTCTTT. This encodes CASSRGTEAFF.

This clone was seen more than once but under ten times. This sequence joins TRBV2 and TRBJ1-5; 8 bases map to TRBD1. CDR1 and CDR2 from the germline V gene are SNHLY and FYNNEI. This CDR3 spans 17 amino acids. Trimming cost V 5 bases and J 0 bases; bases outside gene matches: 9. The CDR3 here is CASSPDRGRPSNQPQHF. For the CDR3, the DNA is TGTGCCAGCAGTCCCGACAGGGGACGCCCTAGCAATCAGCCCCAGCATTTT.